The table lists the clone carrying this TCR beta chain with many counts. Its antigen is unidentified. Germline loops: CDR1 SGHRS, CDR2 YFSETQ. V was pared by 4 bases and J by 1 base, with 8 bases between. The CDR3 has 13 amino acids. Healthy Caucasians from Russia aged roughly 6 to 90 served as donors. These data come from a study of blood T cells in healthy people across ages. Study-wide context: Capturing about one barcoded beta molecule per two T cells was achieved by template switching.

Then a second PCR, running roughly 7 to 11 cycles, was carried out with a sample-barcoded 5' primer and a J-beta primer mix. TCRdb reprocessed the 5' RACE reads with MiXCR, giving one entry per CDR3 protein. This sample has some 790,000 distinct CDR3 sequences; 29% occur once, and the top ten carry around a sixth. Findings and caveats of the study: While age rose, TCR beta diversity per million T cells dropped in a roughly linear way. Donors of long life had a larger count of naive CD4+ cells and greater diversity than aged donors.

The material sequenced was blood. This TCR derives from a woman older than 75 in good health. The genes are TRBV5-1 and TRBJ2-5; no reliable D call. DNA of the CDR3: TGCGCCAGCAGCAACACGGTCCAAGAGACCCAGTACTTC. Protein sequence: CASSNTVQETQYF.